This T cell receptor (beta chain) was sequenced in a study of shared clonotypes between healthy human individuals. Study overall: The study enrolled a couple of women and a few men aged 18 to 49.

Produced via immunoSEQ multiplex PCR; TCRdb's table is partial and in-frame only. This table holds a few million clones, more than 80% found once. Study observations and caveats: Clonotype sharing across donors was expected to vary with sequencing depth.

From germline, CDR1 is SGHNT and CDR2 YYREEE (reference sequence). CDR3 length: 15 residues. Trimming stripped 0 bases from V and 4 bases from J, with 13 bases between. On this clone: Antigen unknown.

The genes are TRBV5-4 and TRBJ2-5; weak D call: TRBD1 (5 bases). The clonotype comes from a man between 18 and 35 years old in good health. Specimen: naive CD4+ T cells sorted from blood. Stated subset: CD45RA+ positively selected. This chain's CDR3 is CASSLAWQGRETQYF. CDR3 DNA sequence: TGTGCCAGCAGCTTGGCCTGGCAGGGAAGAGAGACCCAGTACTTC.